This T cell receptor beta chain originates from a study of control samples from healthy donors and cancer patients. The repertoire was sequenced with immunoSEQ multiplex PCR; TCRdb's copy has only in-frame clones and lacks some. The sample yields 98,000 or so clones, over 60% seen once. Germline V gives CDR1 MNHEY, CDR2 SVGAGI. The CDR3 has 15 amino acids. Losses at the gene ends were 4 bases for V and 5 bases for J; bases not matched to a gene: 9. V is TRBV6-5 and J is TRBJ2-3; 7 positions match TRBD2. Sequenced: blood. The TCR was taken from a woman aged 25 to 39 in good health. DNA for the CDR3: TGTGCCAGCAGTTTATGGGGAGGGCGCAAAGATACGCAGTATTTT. Translated: CASSLWGGRKDTQYF.